This TCR beta chain emerged from a study of shared clonotypes between healthy human individuals. Study-wide results and caveats: Richness estimates generally favored naive over memory subsets.

In the authors' methods: Without quality scores, immunoSEQ junctional reads could not be filtered like full-length reads. Assay used: immunoSEQ multiplex PCR; TCRdb lists only in-frame clones, some missing. V, J and clone size are taken as reported in that table, and D and trimming were inferred from the DNA itself. The sample lists 800,000 to 1,200,000 clones, approximately 80% seen once, with approximately 0.56% in the top ten. In regard to this clone: Its specificity is not known.

V was clipped by 1 base and J by 9 bases; unmatched bases: 0. CDR3 length: 13 amino acids. Germline-derived CDR1 and CDR2 are PRHDT and FYEKMQ (reference sequence). The TCR originated in a man aged 18 to 30 in good health. Some clones in this sample may be carry-over from other donors' samples. This sequence joins TRBV13 and TRBJ2-4, with TRBD2 matching 10 bases. The sequenced sample was memory CD4+ T cells from PBMCs. Documented subset: CD45RA-negative fraction. CDR3 amino acids: CASSLEREGIQYF. CDR3 in DNA: TGTGCCAGCAGCTTAGAGCGGGAGGGCATTCAGTACTTC. Based on the CDR3 plus reference TRBV13 and TRBJ2-4, the full variable domain is AAGVIQSPRHLIKEKRETATLKCYPIPRHDTVYWYQQGPGQDPQFLISFYEKMQSDKGSIPDRFSAQQFSDYHSELNMSSLELGDSALYFCASSLEREGIQYFGAGTRLSVL.